The TCR beta chain described here comes from a study of post-analysis software for immune sequencing data. The study's findings and limits: Five TRBV segments were significantly more frequent in patients than in controls. TRBV5-6, TRBV5-1 and TRBV20-1 were among these segments.

Points on this clonotype: The antigen remains undetermined. Mismatch with germline at one junction end may stem from a read error.

Sequencing libraries made from TCR beta cDNA carried unique molecular identifiers. One entry per CDR3 protein, called by TCRdb with MiXCR from the PCR reads. This sample has fewer than 700,000 distinct CDR3 sequences, with 44% found just once. The CDR3 covers 14 residues. Germline values: CDR1 SGHTA, CDR2 FQGNSA. The sample taken for sequencing was blood. This clonotype was obtained from a girl aged 10 to 17 with multiple sclerosis. The V call is TRBV7-2, the J call TRBJ1-5; D is uncertain. Written as DNA, the CDR3 is TGTGCCAGCAGTTTAGGAGGCCCCAATCAGCCCCAGCATTTT. This sequence encodes CASSLGGPNQPQHF. Variable domain in full (rest from reference TRBV7-2 and TRBJ1-5): GAGVSQSPSNKVTEKGKDVELRCDPISGHTALYWYRQSLGQGLEFLIYFQGNSAPDKSGLPSDRFSAERTGGSVSTLTIQRTQQEDSAVYLCASSLGGPNQPQHFGDGTRLSIL.